This TCR beta chain emerged from a study of cytomegalovirus exposure and HLA in healthy donors. Study-level background: Most genotyped donors, around 78% of 300 to 400, had Caucasian-associated genetic ancestry. General observations from the study: What was likely a sequencing artifact was a cluster of highly shared sequence variants. Of the V segments, some could not be distinguished, including TRBV6-2 and TRBV6-3, and were excluded.

This PCR relied on a set of 60 Vbeta primers and 13 Jbeta primers. Per the original methods: Per a later analysis, the number of unique TCR beta chains was some 75 million, of which about 10 million were shared. Clones were sequenced by immunoSEQ multiplex PCR, and TCRdb holds only the in-frame ones, with some missing. From that table come the V and J calls and clone size; the DNA was used to work out D and trimming. The sample comprises over 150,000 clones, just under 80% of which are singletons, and 1% rests with the top ten. Remarks on this clone: Its antigen is undetermined.

Trimming cost V 7 bases and J 5 bases, with 11 bases left between them. CDR1 is MNHNS and CDR2 is SASEGT in the germline V gene. This CDR3 has 13 amino acids. Material for sequencing was PBMCs. The clonotype was recovered from a woman in her 50s in good health and CMV-seropositive. The V call is TRBV6-1, the J call TRBJ1-4; D not resolved. In nucleotides, the CDR3 is TGTGCCAGCAAAGAGACACCAAATGAAAAACTGTTTTTT. Translation gives CASKETPNEKLFF.